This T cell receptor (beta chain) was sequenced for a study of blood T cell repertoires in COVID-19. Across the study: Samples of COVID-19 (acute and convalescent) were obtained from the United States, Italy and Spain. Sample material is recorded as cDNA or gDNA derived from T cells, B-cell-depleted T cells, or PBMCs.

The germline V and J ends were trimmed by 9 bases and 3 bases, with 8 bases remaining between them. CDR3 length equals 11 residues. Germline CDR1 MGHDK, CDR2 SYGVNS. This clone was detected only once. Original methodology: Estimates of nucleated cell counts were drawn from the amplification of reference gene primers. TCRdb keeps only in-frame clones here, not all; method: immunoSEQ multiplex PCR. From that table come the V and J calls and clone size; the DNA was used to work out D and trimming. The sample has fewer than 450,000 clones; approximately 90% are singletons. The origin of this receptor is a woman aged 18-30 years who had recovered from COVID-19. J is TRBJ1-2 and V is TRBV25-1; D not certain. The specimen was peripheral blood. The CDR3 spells CASREDYGYTF. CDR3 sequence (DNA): TGTGCCAGTCGGGAGGACTATGGCTACACCTTC.